This passage covers 6 T cell receptor beta chains from one sample sequenced in a study of radiotherapy plus CTLA-4 blockade in lung cancer. The repertoire was sequenced with immunoSEQ multiplex PCR; TCRdb's copy has only in-frame clones and lacks some. The sample consists of tens of thousands of clones, over 75% of them appearing once. The input for sequencing was peripheral blood, taken from a patient treated with radiotherapy plus ipilimumab. The receptors shown here come from a human donor with non-small cell lung cancer who had stable disease on radiotherapy plus ipilimumab.

The chain recombines TRBV5-1 with TRBJ2-7; D is uncertain. The CDR3 spans 12 residues. V dropped 0 bases and J dropped 6 bases, with 7 bases sitting between them. Germline CDR1 is SGHRS and CDR2 is YFSETQ. CDR3 DNA: TGCGCCAGCAGCTTGGAGGTGAGCGAGCAGTACTTC. Translation: CASSLEVSEQYF.

The genes are TRBV5-1 and TRBJ2-2; 9 bases map to TRBD1. Germline assignment: CDR1 SGHRS and CDR2 YFSETQ. The CDR3 has 15 amino acids. Trimming at V came to 2 bases and at J to 3 bases, leaving 2 bases not matched to a gene. CDR3 sequence: CASSFGDRDTGELFF. In nucleotides, the CDR3 is TGCGCCAGCAGCTTTGGGGACAGGGACACCGGGGAGCTGTTTTTT.

The CDR3 is CASSSSGTGLNTIYF. Written as DNA, the CDR3 is TGTGCCAGCAGTTCAAGCGGGACAGGGTTAAACACCATATATTTT. The chain employs TRBV27 and TRBJ1-3, with 9 bases identical to TRBD1. CDR3 size: 15 residues. CDR1 MNHEY and CDR2 SMNVEV come from the germline V gene (reference sequence). V dropped 4 bases and J dropped 6; count of bases not matched to a gene: 7.

The CDR3 sequence is CASSLAGSYEQYF. CDR3 coding DNA: TGTGCCAGCAGCTTAGCAGGTTCCTACGAGCAGTACTTC. The chain uses TRBV7-9 and TRBJ2-7; D unresolved. Trimming removed 0 bases at V and 1 base at J, with 4 bases between. Per germline, CDR1 SEHNR and CDR2 FQNEAQ (reference sequence). The CDR3 loop spans 13 amino acids.

The CDR3 is CASSEATGFLGGFQIRGTEAFF. CDR3 nucleotide sequence: TGTGCCAGCAGTGAAGCGACAGGATTCCTAGGGGGGTTTCAGATTCGGGGCACTGAAGCTTTCTTT. The chain is built from TRBV6-1 and TRBJ1-1; possibly TRBD1 for D (6 bases). With 0 bases removed from V and 4 bases from J, the gap between germline ends came to 33 bases. The CDR3 extends over 22 amino acids. Per germline, CDR1 MNHNS and CDR2 SASEGT.

The rearrangement links TRBV5-6 to TRBJ2-1, with TRBD2 identical over 9 bases. The germline V gene encodes CDR1 SGHDT and CDR2 YYEEEE. This CDR3 spans 17 amino acids. Trimming at V came to 0 bases and at J to 3 bases, leaving 7 bases not matched to a gene. This CDR3 is CASSLERRGGFYNEQFF. CDR3 nucleotides: TGTGCCAGCAGCTTGGAGAGGCGGGGGGGATTCTACAATGAGCAGTTCTTC.